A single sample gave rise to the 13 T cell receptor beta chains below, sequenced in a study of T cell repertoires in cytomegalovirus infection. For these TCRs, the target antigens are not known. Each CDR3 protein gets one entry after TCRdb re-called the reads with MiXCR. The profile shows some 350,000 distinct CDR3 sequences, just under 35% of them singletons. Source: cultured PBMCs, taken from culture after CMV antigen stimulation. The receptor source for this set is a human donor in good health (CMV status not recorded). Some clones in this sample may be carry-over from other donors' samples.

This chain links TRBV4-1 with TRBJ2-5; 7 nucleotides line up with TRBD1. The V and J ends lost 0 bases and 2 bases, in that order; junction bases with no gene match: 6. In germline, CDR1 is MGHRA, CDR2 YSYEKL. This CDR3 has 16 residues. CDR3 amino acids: CASSQEVGTAQETQYF. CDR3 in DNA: TGCGCCAGCAGCCAAGAGGTGGGGACAGCACAAGAGACCCAGTACTTC.

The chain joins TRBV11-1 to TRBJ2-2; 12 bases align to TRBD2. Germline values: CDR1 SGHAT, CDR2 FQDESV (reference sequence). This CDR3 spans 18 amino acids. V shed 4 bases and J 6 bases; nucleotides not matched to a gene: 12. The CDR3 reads CASSSPLTSGRIPGELFF. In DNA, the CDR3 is TGTGCCAGCAGCTCGCCCTTGACTAGCGGGAGAATTCCCGGGGAGCTGTTTTTT.

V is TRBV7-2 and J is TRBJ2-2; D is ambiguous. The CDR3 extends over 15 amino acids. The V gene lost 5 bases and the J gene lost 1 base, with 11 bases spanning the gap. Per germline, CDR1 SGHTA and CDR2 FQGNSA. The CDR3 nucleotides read TGTGCCAGCAGCCTGGCCCGACTGAACACCGGGGAGCTGTTTTTT. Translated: CASSLARLNTGELFF.

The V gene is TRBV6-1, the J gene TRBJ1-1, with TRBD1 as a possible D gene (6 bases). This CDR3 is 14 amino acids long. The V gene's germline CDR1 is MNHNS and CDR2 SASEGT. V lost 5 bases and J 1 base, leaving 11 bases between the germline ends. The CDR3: CASSTEDRNTEAFF. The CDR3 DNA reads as TGTGCCAGCAGTACGGAGGACAGGAACACTGAAGCTTTCTTT.

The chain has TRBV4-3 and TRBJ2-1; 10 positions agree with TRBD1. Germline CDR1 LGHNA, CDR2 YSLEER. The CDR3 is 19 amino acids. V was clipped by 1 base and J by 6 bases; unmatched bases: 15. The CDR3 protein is CASSQVGGSGTGVTNEQFF. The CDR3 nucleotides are TGCGCCAGCAGCCAAGTGGGAGGGTCCGGGACAGGGGTAACCAATGAGCAGTTCTTC.

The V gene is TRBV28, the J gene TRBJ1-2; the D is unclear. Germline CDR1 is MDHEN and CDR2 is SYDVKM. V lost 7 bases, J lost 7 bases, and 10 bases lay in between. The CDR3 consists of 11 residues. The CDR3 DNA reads TGTGCCAGCATCTCCTCCGGTGGCTACACCTTC. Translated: CASISSGGYTF.

For the CDR3, the DNA is TGCGCCAGCAGCCAAGAGGGGACAGGGGGCTCTGGGGCCAACGTCCTGACTTTC. This sequence encodes CASSQEGTGGSGANVLTF. The V and J genes are TRBV4-3 and TRBJ2-6; 11 bases fit TRBD1. The CDR3 has 18 residues. Germline CDR1 reads LGHNA; CDR2 reads YSLEER. Trimming cost V 0 bases and J 0 bases; bases outside gene matches: 1.

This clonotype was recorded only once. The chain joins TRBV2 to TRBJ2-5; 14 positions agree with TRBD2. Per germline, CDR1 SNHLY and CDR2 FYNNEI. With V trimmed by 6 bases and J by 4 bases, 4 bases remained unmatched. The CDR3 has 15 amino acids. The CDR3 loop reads CASRLGTSGGETQYF. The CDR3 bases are TGTGCCAGCAGGCTGGGGACTAGCGGGGGAGAGACCCAGTACTTC.

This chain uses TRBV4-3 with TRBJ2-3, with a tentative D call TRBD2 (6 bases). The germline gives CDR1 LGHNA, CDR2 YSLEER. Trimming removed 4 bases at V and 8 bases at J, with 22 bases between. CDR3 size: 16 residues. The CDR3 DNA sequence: TGCGCCAGCAGCCCAACAAACAGCGGGCAGTTGGGTACGCAGTATTTT. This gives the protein CASSPTNSGQLGTQYF.

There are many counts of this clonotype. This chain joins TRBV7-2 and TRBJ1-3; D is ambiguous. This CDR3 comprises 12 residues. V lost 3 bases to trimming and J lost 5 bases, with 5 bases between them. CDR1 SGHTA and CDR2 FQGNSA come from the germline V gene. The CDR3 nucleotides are TGTGCCAGCAGCTTCGAAAGAAACACCATATATTTT. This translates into CASSFERNTIYF.

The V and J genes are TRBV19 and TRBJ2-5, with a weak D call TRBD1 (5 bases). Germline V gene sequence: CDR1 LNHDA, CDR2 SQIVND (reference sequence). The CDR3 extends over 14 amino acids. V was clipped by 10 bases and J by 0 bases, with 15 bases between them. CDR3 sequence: CANHEGADQETQYF. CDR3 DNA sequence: TGTGCCAACCACGAAGGGGCAGACCAAGAGACCCAGTACTTC. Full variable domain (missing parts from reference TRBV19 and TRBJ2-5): DGGITQSPKYLFRKEGQNVTLSCEQNLNHDAMYWYRQDPGQGLRLIYYSQIVNDFQKGDIAEGYSVSREKKESFPLTVTSAQKNPTAFYLCANHEGADQETQYFGPGTRLLVL.

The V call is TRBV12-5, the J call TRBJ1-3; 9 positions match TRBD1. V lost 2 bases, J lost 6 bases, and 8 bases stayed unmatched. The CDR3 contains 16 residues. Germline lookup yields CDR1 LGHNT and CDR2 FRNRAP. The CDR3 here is CASGLLIGQGTNTIYF. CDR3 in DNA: TGTGCTAGTGGTTTGCTGATAGGACAGGGGACAAACACCATATATTTT.

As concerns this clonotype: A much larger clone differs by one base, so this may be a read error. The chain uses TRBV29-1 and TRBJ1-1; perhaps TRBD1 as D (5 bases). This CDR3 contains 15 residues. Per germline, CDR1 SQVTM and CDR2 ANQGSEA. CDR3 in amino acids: CSVVEGLLGNTEASF. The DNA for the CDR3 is TGCAGCGTTGTCGAGGGGCTGTTAGGGAACACTGAAGCTTCCTTT.